This TCR beta chain came from a study of CD8 T cells in Susac syndrome. With regard to this clonotype: Its antigen is unknown.

Random hexamers were used to reverse transcribe the RNA input (about 0.5 to 1 ug). The immunoSEQ assay covered 54 Vbeta and 13 Jbeta segments for CDR3. Each CDR3 protein gets one entry after TCRdb re-called the immunoSEQ multiplex PCR reads with MiXCR. The sample shows some 180,000 distinct CDR3 sequences, roughly 94% of them seen only once. Study-wide points: The TCR sequencing and HLA analysis in the study involved a relatively small number of individuals, as the study acknowledged.

TCR beta sequencing was performed on blood CD8+ and CD4+ T cells. Controls comprised healthy donors matched for age and sex. This TCR came from a human donor in good health. Sequencing input: CD4+ T cells from PBMCs.

CDR3 DNA: TGTGCCACCAGCGGTCGGGACAGGGGGCGCGAGCAGTACTTC. This translates into CATSGRDRGREQYF. The gene calls are TRBV15 and TRBJ2-7, with 12 bases that match TRBD1. In germline, CDR1 is LNHNV, CDR2 YYDKDF (reference sequence). This CDR3 contains 14 residues. V gave up 5 bases and J gave up 6 bases; unmatched junction bases: 5.